This T cell receptor beta chain stems from a study of OX40 agonist ivuxolimab in advanced cancers. Generated by immunoSEQ multiplex PCR, the TCRdb table keeps only in-frame clones and is missing some. The sample shows approximately 61,000 clones, about 89% of them seen only once. Blood specimens came from baseline, cycle 4 day 1, and cycle 7 day 1. The CDR3 consists of 14 residues. CDR1 is MDHEN, CDR2 SYDVKM, per germline. V shed 1 base and J shed 3 bases, with 10 bases lying between them. This chain uses TRBV28 with TRBJ2-7, with a possible D match to TRBD1 (5 bases). The specimen comprised CD4+ or CD8+ T cells sorted from blood, sampled in a trial of the OX40 agonist ivuxolimab. The sequence was collected from an adult with an advanced solid tumor such as melanoma, head and neck, liver or kidney cancer. The CDR3 coding sequence is TGTGCCAGCAGTTTATCCAGACAGCGCTACGAGCAGTACTTC. Translating it yields CASSLSRQRYEQYF.